This T cell receptor (beta chain) was identified in a study of identifying expanded T cells in peripheral blood. Produced via immunoSEQ multiplex PCR; TCRdb's table is partial and in-frame only. In the table there are about 82,000 clones, approximately 90% of which are singletons. CDR3 length: 13 amino acids. Trimming removed 8 bases from V and 4 bases from J, with 17 bases in between. CDR1 SQVTM and CDR2 ANQGSEA come from the germline V gene. The source material was blood. This chain links TRBV29-1 with TRBJ1-1; possible D gene TRBD1, 5 bases. This receptor was identified in a person between 18 and 75 years old in good health. The CDR3, as DNA: TGCAGCACCTGGGACCCGAGGGCCACTGAAGCTTTCTTT. It specifies CSTWDPRATEAFF.